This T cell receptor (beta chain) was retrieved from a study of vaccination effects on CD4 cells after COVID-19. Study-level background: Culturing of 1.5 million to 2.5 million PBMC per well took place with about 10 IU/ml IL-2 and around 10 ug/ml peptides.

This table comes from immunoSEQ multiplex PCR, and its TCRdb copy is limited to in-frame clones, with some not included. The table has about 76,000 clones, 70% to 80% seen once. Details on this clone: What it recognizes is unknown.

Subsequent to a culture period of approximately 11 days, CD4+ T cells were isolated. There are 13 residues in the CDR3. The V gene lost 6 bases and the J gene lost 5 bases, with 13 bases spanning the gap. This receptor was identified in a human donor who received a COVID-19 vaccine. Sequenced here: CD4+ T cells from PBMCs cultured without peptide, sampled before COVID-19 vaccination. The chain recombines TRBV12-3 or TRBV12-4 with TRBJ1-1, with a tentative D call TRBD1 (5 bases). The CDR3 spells CASRPAGGTEAFF. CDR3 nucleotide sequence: TGTGCCAGCAGACCGGCCGGGGGGACTGAAGCTTTCTTT.